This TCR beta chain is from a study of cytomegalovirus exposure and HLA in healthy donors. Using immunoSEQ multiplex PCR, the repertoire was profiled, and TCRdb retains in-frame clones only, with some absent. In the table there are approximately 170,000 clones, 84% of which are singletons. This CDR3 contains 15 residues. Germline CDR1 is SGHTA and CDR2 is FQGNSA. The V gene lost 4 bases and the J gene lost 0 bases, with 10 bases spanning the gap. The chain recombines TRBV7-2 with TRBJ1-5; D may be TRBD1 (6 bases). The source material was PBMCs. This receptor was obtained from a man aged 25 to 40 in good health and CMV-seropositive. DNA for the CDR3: TGTGCCAGCAGCTCTTGGACAGCTAGCAATCAGCCCCAGCATTTT. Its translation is CASSSWTASNQPQHF.